The 5 T cell receptor beta chains presented below share a single source sample, sequenced in a study of beta chain features in type 1 diabetes. Expressed TCRB transcripts were sequenced because the isolated RNA had all been reverse transcribed beforehand. Profiling relied on immunoSEQ multiplex PCR, and the TCRdb table lists in-frame clones only, not all of them. The top ten hold more than 0.025% of the sample, which has some 270,000 clones, about 14% seen once. Input material: naive CD4+ T cells from blood. Source of these receptors: a woman aged 40 to 55 in good health.

The rearrangement uses TRBV29-1 and TRBJ2-5; 7 bases align to TRBD2. The assigned J gene may be wrong: the sequence end matches TRBJ2-7 better. CDR3 length: 13 amino acids. Germline V gene lookup returns CDR1 SQVTM and CDR2 ANQGSEA. This CDR3 is CSVATSATYEQYF. The CDR3, as DNA: TGCAGCGTTGCAACTAGCGCTACCTACGAGCAGTACTTC.

This chain uses TRBV27 with TRBJ2-5; TRBD2 aligns across 7 bases. Germline CDR1 and CDR2: MNHEY and SMNVEV (reference sequence). Trimming took 5 bases from V and 13 from J; bases not matched to a gene: 19. The CDR3 is 15 residues long. The CDR3 DNA reads TGTGCCAGCAGTGTCCGGGATGGCGGGGGTTATACTCCGTACTTC. Translating it yields CASSVRDGGGYTPYF.

This clone was found a few times. V and J are TRBV5-1 and TRBJ2-5; TRBD1 matches 8 bases. Germline loops: CDR1 SGHRS, CDR2 YFSETQ. The CDR3 length is 14 residues. Unmatched junction bases numbered 4, after V lost 4 bases and J lost 2 bases. CDR3 residues: CASSPRTGQETQYF. CDR3 sequence (DNA): TGCGCCAGCAGCCCCAGGACAGGGCAAGAGACCCAGTACTTC.

There are a few counts of this clone. V is TRBV15 and J is TRBJ2-1; D perhaps matches TRBD2 (5 bases). Germline CDR1 and CDR2: LNHNV and YYDKDF (reference sequence). The CDR3 loop spans 16 amino acids. Trimming removed 2 bases from V and 0 bases from J, with 11 bases in between. CDR3 residues: CATSRRPGSSYNEQFF. CDR3 DNA: TGTGCCACCAGCAGACGACCGGGAAGCTCCTACAATGAGCAGTTCTTC.

The CDR3 protein is CASSLATSGGETQYF. The CDR3, as DNA: TGTGCCAGCAGCTTAGCAACTAGCGGTGGGGAGACCCAGTACTTC. This chain links TRBV7-9 with TRBJ2-5; 8 nucleotides align to TRBD2. The J segment lost 5 bases and the V segment lost 0 bases, leaving 5 bases of the junction unmatched. Per the germline V gene, CDR1 is SEHNR and CDR2 is FQNEAQ (reference sequence). This CDR3 is 15 amino acids long.